One TCR beta chain is described in this entry. Its target is unknown. This sample is part of a study of blood T cells in healthy people across ages. Study-level results: A conclusive naive versus antigen-experienced comparison was prevented by the unsorted PBMCs.

Germline V gene sequence: CDR1 DFQATT, CDR2 SNEGSKA (reference sequence). The ends lost 2 bases at V and 4 bases at J; junction bases unmatched: 11. There are 16 residues in the CDR3. A second roughly 6 to 11 cycle PCR used barcoded and J-beta primers. Each CDR3 protein is one row after TCRdb ran MiXCR on the 5' RACE reads. Here the sample spans about 940,000 distinct CDR3 sequences, 45% to 50% being singletons. This sequence originates from a man aged 25-45 years in good health. Source material: blood. The chain joins TRBV20-1 to TRBJ2-7, with 10 bases lining up with TRBD2. The CDR3 sequence is CSARSRASGSPYEQYF. CDR3 DNA: TGCAGTGCTAGATCTCGGGCTAGCGGGAGCCCTTACGAGCAGTACTTC.